This T cell receptor (beta chain) is drawn from a study of cytomegalovirus exposure and HLA in healthy donors. Study results and limitations: The study labeled 150 or so TCR beta chains cytomegalovirus-associated.

About this clone itself: Antigen specificity is unknown.

V gave up 3 bases and J gave up 4 bases; unmatched junction bases: 2. Germline V gene lookup returns CDR1 MGHDK and CDR2 SYGVNS. This CDR3 has 14 residues. Profiled with immunoSEQ multiplex PCR; TCRdb holds only in-frame clones, not every one. The data contain under 200,000 clones, less than 95% of them singletons. This sequence originates from a young woman in good health and CMV-seropositive. V and J are TRBV25-1 and TRBJ2-5; TRBD2 matches 10 bases. Sequenced input: PBMCs. The CDR3 DNA follows: TGTGCCAGCAGTGATAGCGGGAGGATAGAGACCCAGTACTTC. Its protein product is CASSDSGRIETQYF.